This T cell receptor beta chain was recovered during a study of blood T cell repertoires in COVID-19. Study-level background: Italy, Spain and the United States were the sources of the convalescent and acute COVID-19 samples.

This clone was seen a single time. Methods used by the authors: Reference gene primer amplification yielded estimated nucleated cell counts. The table came from immunoSEQ multiplex PCR; TCRdb's copy has only in-frame clones and leaves some out. D and trimming come from the DNA, and the V and J calls and clone size come from that table. Among tens of thousands of clones listed, around nine tenths were seen once. After removal of 9 bases from V and 6 bases from J, the junction contained 7 bases not matched to a gene. Germline V gene lookup returns CDR1 LNHDA and CDR2 SQIVND (reference sequence). There are 13 residues in the CDR3.

The clonotype was recovered from a woman of 80 years or more with acute or convalescent COVID-19. The rearrangement links TRBV19 to TRBJ2-1, with TRBD2 identical over 8 bases. Sequencing was carried out using peripheral blood. This CDR3 is CASRRGGGNEQFF. DNA for the CDR3: TGTGCCAGCCGTCGGGGGGGCGGCAATGAGCAGTTCTTC.